The rows below give T cell receptor beta chains drawn from one sample of a study of response to subunit inactivated influenza vaccine. TCRdb reprocessed the RT-PCR reads via MiXCR and lists one record per CDR3 protein. The sample carries about 240,000 distinct CDR3 sequences, 9% to 15% recorded once. Sequencing was performed on non-naive T cells sorted from PBMCs, taken approximately 15 days before vaccination. These receptors came from a man aged 45-60 years who received an inactivated influenza vaccine. Each CDR3 is given with its conserved first and last residue. Fields, in order: CDR3 DNA, CDR3 protein, CDR3 length, clone size, J gene, V gene, D gene. The D gene is left open where the match is weak. Not all rows give a size; the values are once, few, many and, for expanded clones, a class.

cdr3_nt: TGTGCTAGCAGCGGCACTCAGGGGGCGCGATACAATGAGCAGTTCTTC; cdr3_aa: CASSGTQGARYNEQFF; cdr3_length: 16; clone_size: once; j_call: TRBJ2-1; v_call: TRBV7-7; d_call: TRBD1
cdr3_nt: TGCGCCAGCAGCTCGGGTCCAGGCATAGGGTACGGGGAGCTGTTTTTT; cdr3_aa: CASSSGPGIGYGELFF; cdr3_length: 16; clone_size: NA; j_call: TRBJ2-2; v_call: TRBV5-1; d_call: NA
cdr3_nt: TGTGCCAGCTCACCTGGACAGGAGACTGAAGCTTTCTTT; cdr3_aa: CASSPGQETEAFF; cdr3_length: 13; clone_size: NA; j_call: TRBJ1-1; v_call: TRBV18; d_call: TRBD1
cdr3_nt: TGTGCCAGCAGTCTTAACTCCGGACAAGGGACCCAGTACTTC; cdr3_aa: CASSLNSGQGTQYF; cdr3_length: 14; clone_size: NA; j_call: TRBJ2-5; v_call: TRBV28; d_call: NA
cdr3_nt: TGTGCCAGCAGTTACTCTACCACAGGGGGCCCCTACAATGAGCAGTTCTTC; cdr3_aa: CASSYSTTGGPYNEQFF; cdr3_length: 17; clone_size: many; j_call: TRBJ2-1; v_call: TRBV6-5; d_call: TRBD1
cdr3_nt: TGCTGTGCTAGATACCTGGTACAGGGAGGGAGCTACAATGAGCAGTTCTTC; cdr3_aa: CCARYLVQGGSYNEQFF; cdr3_length: 17; clone_size: NA; j_call: TRBJ2-1; v_call: TRBV20-1; d_call: NA
cdr3_nt: TGCAGTGCTAAGGACAGCTCCTACGAGCAGTACTTC; cdr3_aa: CSAKDSSYEQYF; cdr3_length: 12; clone_size: NA; j_call: TRBJ2-7; v_call: TRBV20-1; d_call: NA
cdr3_nt: TGTGCCAGCAGTTTACTAGCGGGGGGCCATGAGCAGTTCTTC; cdr3_aa: CASSLLAGGHEQFF; cdr3_length: 14; clone_size: few; j_call: TRBJ2-1; v_call: TRBV12-3/TRBV12-4; d_call: TRBD2
cdr3_nt: TGTGCCAGCAGCTTGCTCAGAGGATACAATGAGCAGTTCTTC; cdr3_aa: CASSLLRGYNEQFF; cdr3_length: 14; clone_size: few; j_call: TRBJ2-1; v_call: TRBV5-6; d_call: NA
cdr3_nt: TGCGCCAGCAGCATTAGGGGAAATCAGCCCCAGCATTTT; cdr3_aa: CASSIRGNQPQHF; cdr3_length: 13; clone_size: NA; j_call: TRBJ1-5; v_call: TRBV4-3; d_call: NA
cdr3_nt: TGTGCCAGCAGAGCTACTAGCGGGGGTTTAATAGATACGCAGTATTTT; cdr3_aa: CASRATSGGLIDTQYF; cdr3_length: 16; clone_size: few; j_call: TRBJ2-3; v_call: TRBV7-2; d_call: TRBD2
cdr3_nt: TGTGCCAGCAGCGTAGCTGGACAGACCTCCAATGAGCAGTTCTTC; cdr3_aa: CASSVAGQTSNEQFF; cdr3_length: 15; clone_size: many; j_call: TRBJ2-1; v_call: TRBV9; d_call: NA
cdr3_nt: TGTGCCAGCAGTTCCGTAGAGGGAGGGACTGAAGCTTTCTTT; cdr3_aa: CASSSVEGGTEAFF; cdr3_length: 14; clone_size: few; j_call: TRBJ1-1; v_call: TRBV6-2/TRBV6-3; d_call: NA
cdr3_nt: TGCAGTGCGTTAGCGGGAGGGCCCACCGGGGAGCTGTTTTTT; cdr3_aa: CSALAGGPTGELFF; cdr3_length: 14; clone_size: NA; j_call: TRBJ2-2; v_call: TRBV20-1; d_call: TRBD2
cdr3_nt: TGTGCCAGCAGTACAGACAGGGGGTGGGAGACCCAGTACTTC; cdr3_aa: CASSTDRGWETQYF; cdr3_length: 14; clone_size: few; j_call: TRBJ2-5; v_call: TRBV12-3/TRBV12-4; d_call: TRBD1
cdr3_nt: TGCGCCAGCAGCCCTTTTTGGGCAGGGCTTGACGAGCAGTTCTTC; cdr3_aa: CASSPFWAGLDEQFF; cdr3_length: 15; clone_size: many; j_call: TRBJ2-1; v_call: TRBV5-1; d_call: NA
cdr3_nt: TGTGCCAGCAGCACCCGCCAGGGGGCTCGTACTGAAGCTTTCTTT; cdr3_aa: CASSTRQGARTEAFF; cdr3_length: 15; clone_size: few; j_call: TRBJ1-1; v_call: TRBV7-9; d_call: TRBD1
cdr3_nt: TGTGCCATCAGTGCCCTAGGACAGGGTGGAGTTACGCAGTATTTT; cdr3_aa: CAISALGQGGVTQYF; cdr3_length: 15; clone_size: NA; j_call: TRBJ2-3; v_call: TRBV10-3; d_call: TRBD1
cdr3_nt: TGTGCCAGCAGTTACGGACAGGCGTCTGGCTACGAGCAGTACTTC; cdr3_aa: CASSYGQASGYEQYF; cdr3_length: 15; clone_size: few; j_call: TRBJ2-7; v_call: TRBV6-5; d_call: TRBD1
cdr3_nt: TGTGCCAGCGGGGATCGGCCTTACGAGCAGTACTTC; cdr3_aa: CASGDRPYEQYF; cdr3_length: 12; clone_size: NA; j_call: TRBJ2-7; v_call: TRBV14; d_call: NA
cdr3_nt: TGTGCCAGCTATGGACCAGGGGCCGGGGAGCTGTTTTTT; cdr3_aa: CASYGPGAGELFF; cdr3_length: 13; clone_size: many; j_call: TRBJ2-2; v_call: TRBV28; d_call: NA
cdr3_nt: TGTGCCAGTAGCCCCTGGGGGCCAGGGAATGAGCAGTTCTTC; cdr3_aa: CASSPWGPGNEQFF; cdr3_length: 14; clone_size: NA; j_call: TRBJ2-1; v_call: TRBV19; d_call: NA
cdr3_nt: TGTGCCAGCAGTTACCCTGGGGTCAGCACCTACAATGAGCAGTTCTTC; cdr3_aa: CASSYPGVSTYNEQFF; cdr3_length: 16; clone_size: NA; j_call: TRBJ2-1; v_call: TRBV6-5; d_call: NA
cdr3_nt: TGTGCCATCAGTGAGTCGTCAGGGAATCAGCCCCAGCATTTT; cdr3_aa: CAISESSGNQPQHF; cdr3_length: 14; clone_size: many; j_call: TRBJ1-5; v_call: TRBV10-3; d_call: NA
cdr3_nt: TGCGCCAGCAGCCAAATCGACAGGGGAGGAGGCTATGGCTACACCTTC; cdr3_aa: CASSQIDRGGGYGYTF; cdr3_length: 16; clone_size: few; j_call: TRBJ1-2; v_call: TRBV4-3; d_call: TRBD1
cdr3_nt: TGTACCAGCAGTGAAGGCGCGAGGCAGCCCCAGCATTTT; cdr3_aa: CTSSEGARQPQHF; cdr3_length: 13; clone_size: NA; j_call: TRBJ1-5; v_call: TRBV6-1; d_call: NA
cdr3_nt: TGCAGTGCTACCCTTAGCGGGGGGGCCTACGAGCAGTACTTC; cdr3_aa: CSATLSGGAYEQYF; cdr3_length: 14; clone_size: NA; j_call: TRBJ2-7; v_call: TRBV20-1; d_call: TRBD2
cdr3_nt: TGTGCCAGCAGCTTGTTGTCGGGCACCGGGGAGCTGTTTTTT; cdr3_aa: CASSLLSGTGELFF; cdr3_length: 14; clone_size: NA; j_call: TRBJ2-2; v_call: TRBV5-6; d_call: NA
cdr3_nt: TGTGCCGGGGGGACCAACAATGAGCAGTTCTTC; cdr3_aa: CAGGTNNEQFF; cdr3_length: 11; clone_size: NA; j_call: TRBJ2-1; v_call: TRBV7-9; d_call: NA
cdr3_nt: TGTGCCAGCAGTTGGGGACTAGCGGCCAACACCGGGGAGCTGTTTTTT; cdr3_aa: CASSWGLAANTGELFF; cdr3_length: 16; clone_size: many; j_call: TRBJ2-2; v_call: TRBV12-3/TRBV12-4; d_call: TRBD2
cdr3_nt: TGCAGTGCTAGAATGGACGTGAACACTGAAGCTTTCTTT; cdr3_aa: CSARMDVNTEAFF; cdr3_length: 13; clone_size: many; j_call: TRBJ1-1; v_call: TRBV20-1; d_call: NA
cdr3_nt: TGTGCCAGCAGCAACCCTCAGGGGCACGGGGAGCTGTTTTTT; cdr3_aa: CASSNPQGHGELFF; cdr3_length: 14; clone_size: once; j_call: TRBJ2-2; v_call: TRBV5-5; d_call: NA
cdr3_nt: TGTGCCAGCAGCTTAGAGGACACCCACACCTTC; cdr3_aa: CASSLEDTHTF; cdr3_length: 11; clone_size: few; j_call: TRBJ1-2; v_call: TRBV7-9; d_call: NA
cdr3_nt: TGCAGTGCTAGGGGGACAGGGGCTAGTGGTGGCTACACCTTC; cdr3_aa: CSARGTGASGGYTF; cdr3_length: 14; clone_size: NA; j_call: TRBJ1-2; v_call: TRBV20-1; d_call: TRBD1
cdr3_nt: TGCGCCAGCAGCTCGTCCGGGGAGCTGTTTTTT; cdr3_aa: CASSSSGELFF; cdr3_length: 11; clone_size: few; j_call: TRBJ2-2; v_call: TRBV4-1; d_call: NA
cdr3_nt: TGTGCCAGCAGTTATCCGGGCGACTACGAGCAGTACTTC; cdr3_aa: CASSYPGDYEQYF; cdr3_length: 13; clone_size: few; j_call: TRBJ2-7; v_call: TRBV27; d_call: NA
cdr3_nt: TGTGCCAGCAGCAAAGAGGGAACAGAGAACACCGGGGAGCTGTTTTTT; cdr3_aa: CASSKEGTENTGELFF; cdr3_length: 16; clone_size: NA; j_call: TRBJ2-2; v_call: TRBV21-1; d_call: NA
cdr3_nt: TGTGCCAGCAGCCAAAACAGGGGCCAGCCCCAGCATTTT; cdr3_aa: CASSQNRGQPQHF; cdr3_length: 13; clone_size: NA; j_call: TRBJ1-5; v_call: TRBV14; d_call: TRBD1
cdr3_nt: TGTGCCAGCAGTCCCGATCCCTCTAGGACCTACGAGCAGTACTTC; cdr3_aa: CASSPDPSRTYEQYF; cdr3_length: 15; clone_size: NA; j_call: TRBJ2-7; v_call: TRBV27; d_call: NA
cdr3_nt: TGTGCCATCAGTGAGATGGCCGACCGAGAGACCCAGTACTTC; cdr3_aa: CAISEMADRETQYF; cdr3_length: 14; clone_size: many; j_call: TRBJ2-5; v_call: TRBV10-3; d_call: NA
cdr3_nt: TGCACCGCGTTGGTTAGCGGCCAAGAGACCCAGTACTTC; cdr3_aa: CTALVSGQETQYF; cdr3_length: 13; clone_size: few; j_call: TRBJ2-5; v_call: TRBV20-1; d_call: NA
cdr3_nt: TGTGCCAGCAGCTTGGTAGACAGTAAGCATGGAAACACCATATATTTT; cdr3_aa: CASSLVDSKHGNTIYF; cdr3_length: 16; clone_size: few; j_call: TRBJ1-3; v_call: TRBV5-5; d_call: NA
cdr3_nt: TGTGCCAGCAGCCCGACGGTAAGAAACAATGAGCAGTTCTTC; cdr3_aa: CASSPTVRNNEQFF; cdr3_length: 14; clone_size: NA; j_call: TRBJ2-1; v_call: TRBV7-8; d_call: NA
cdr3_nt: TGTGCCAGCAGACCAGACAGGGGGCGCGGTCAGCCCCAGCATTTT; cdr3_aa: CASRPDRGRGQPQHF; cdr3_length: 15; clone_size: few; j_call: TRBJ1-5; v_call: TRBV7-8; d_call: TRBD1
cdr3_nt: TGTGCCAGCAGTTTGAGACCCTACGAGCAGTACTTC; cdr3_aa: CASSLRPYEQYF; cdr3_length: 12; clone_size: NA; j_call: TRBJ2-7; v_call: TRBV12-3/TRBV12-4; d_call: NA
cdr3_nt: TGCAGTGCTAGAGATAAGGACGGGACCCAGTACTTC; cdr3_aa: CSARDKDGTQYF; cdr3_length: 12; clone_size: many; j_call: TRBJ2-5; v_call: TRBV20-1; d_call: NA
cdr3_nt: TGTGCCAGTAGTCGACTAGGCGGGAGCTACACCTACGAGCAGTACTTC; cdr3_aa: CASSRLGGSYTYEQYF; cdr3_length: 16; clone_size: few; j_call: TRBJ2-7; v_call: TRBV19; d_call: TRBD2
cdr3_nt: TGCAGCGTTAGACCCTCCGGGGAGACCCAGTACTTC; cdr3_aa: CSVRPSGETQYF; cdr3_length: 12; clone_size: NA; j_call: TRBJ2-5; v_call: TRBV29-1; d_call: NA
cdr3_nt: TGTGCCAGCAGCATGAAGCGGGGGGACTATGGCTACACCTTC; cdr3_aa: CASSMKRGDYGYTF; cdr3_length: 14; clone_size: NA; j_call: TRBJ1-2; v_call: TRBV5-6; d_call: NA
cdr3_nt: TGTGCCAGCAGCCAAAGCGAAGTCAAAAACATTCAGTACTTC; cdr3_aa: CASSQSEVKNIQYF; cdr3_length: 14; clone_size: NA; j_call: TRBJ2-4; v_call: TRBV3-1; d_call: NA